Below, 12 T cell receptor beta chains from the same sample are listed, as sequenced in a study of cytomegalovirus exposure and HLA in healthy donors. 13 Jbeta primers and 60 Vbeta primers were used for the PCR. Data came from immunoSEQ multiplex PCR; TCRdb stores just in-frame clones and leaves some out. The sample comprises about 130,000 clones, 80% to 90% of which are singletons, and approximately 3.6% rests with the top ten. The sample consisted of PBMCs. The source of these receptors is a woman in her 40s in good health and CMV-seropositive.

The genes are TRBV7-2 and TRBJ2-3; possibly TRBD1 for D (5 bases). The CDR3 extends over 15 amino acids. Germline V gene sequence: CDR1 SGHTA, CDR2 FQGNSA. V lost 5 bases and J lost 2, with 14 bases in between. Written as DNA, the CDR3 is TGTGCCAGCAGCCCCCAGGGCCAAGTCACAGATACGCAGTATTTT. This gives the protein CASSPQGQVTDTQYF. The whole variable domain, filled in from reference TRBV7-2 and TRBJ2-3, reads GAGVSQSPSNKVTEKGKDVELRCDPISGHTALYWYRQSLGQGLEFLIYFQGNSAPDKSGLPSDRFSAERTGGSVSTLTIQRTQQEDSAVYLCASSPQGQVTDTQYFGPGTRLTVL.

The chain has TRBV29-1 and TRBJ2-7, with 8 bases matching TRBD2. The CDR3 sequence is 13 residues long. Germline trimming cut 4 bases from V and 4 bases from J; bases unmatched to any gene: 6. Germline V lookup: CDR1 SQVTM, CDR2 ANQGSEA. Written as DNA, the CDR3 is TGCAGCGTTGGCGTTAGCGGGAAATACGAGCAGTACTTC. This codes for CSVGVSGKYEQYF.

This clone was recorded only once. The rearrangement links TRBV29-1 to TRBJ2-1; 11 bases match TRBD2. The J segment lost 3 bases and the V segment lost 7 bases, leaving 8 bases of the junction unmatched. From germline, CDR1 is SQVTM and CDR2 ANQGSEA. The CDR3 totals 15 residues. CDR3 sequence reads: CSAATGLAGYNEQFF. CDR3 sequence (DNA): TGCAGCGCGGCAACCGGACTAGCGGGCTACAATGAGCAGTTCTTC.

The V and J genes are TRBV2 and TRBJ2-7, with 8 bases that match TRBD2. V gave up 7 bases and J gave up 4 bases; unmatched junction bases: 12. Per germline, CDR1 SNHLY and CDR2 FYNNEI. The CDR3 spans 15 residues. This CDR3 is CASTLGASGRYEQYF. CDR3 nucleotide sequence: TGTGCCAGCACTCTTGGGGCTAGCGGGCGATACGAGCAGTACTTC.

DNA of the CDR3: TGTGCCAGCAGTGGCAGCGGGACTCCCCTCCCAGATACGCAGTATTTT. This translates into CASSGSGTPLPDTQYF. This chain uses TRBV27 with TRBJ2-3, with TRBD2 identical over 7 bases. The germline V gene encodes CDR1 MNHEY and CDR2 SMNVEV (reference sequence). This CDR3 spans 16 amino acids. V was clipped by 5 bases and J by 4 bases; unmatched bases: 12.

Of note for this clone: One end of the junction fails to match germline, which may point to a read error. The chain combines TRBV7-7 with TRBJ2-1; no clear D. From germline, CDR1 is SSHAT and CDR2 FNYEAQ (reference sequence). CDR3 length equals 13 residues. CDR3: CASSLDWANEQFF. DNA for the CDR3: TGTGCTAGCAGCTTAGACTGGGCCAATGAGCAGTTCTTC.

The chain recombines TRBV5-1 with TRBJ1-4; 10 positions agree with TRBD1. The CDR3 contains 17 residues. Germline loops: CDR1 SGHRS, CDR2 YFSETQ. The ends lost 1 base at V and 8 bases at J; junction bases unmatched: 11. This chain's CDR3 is CASSLTTGGSLGEKLFF. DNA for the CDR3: TGCGCCAGCAGCTTGACGACAGGGGGCTCCCTTGGGGAAAAACTGTTTTTT.

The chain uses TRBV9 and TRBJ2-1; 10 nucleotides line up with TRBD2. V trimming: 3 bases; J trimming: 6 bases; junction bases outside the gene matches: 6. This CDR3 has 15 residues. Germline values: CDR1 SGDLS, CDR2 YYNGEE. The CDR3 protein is CASSAEGTSANEQFF. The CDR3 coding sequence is TGTGCCAGCAGCGCAGAAGGGACTAGCGCCAATGAGCAGTTCTTC. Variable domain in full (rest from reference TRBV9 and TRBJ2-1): DSGVTQTPKHLITATGQRVTLRCSPRSGDLSVYWYQQSLDQGLQFLIQYYNGEERAKGNILERFSAQQFPDLHSELNLSSLELGDSALYFCASSAEGTSANEQFFGPGTRLTVL.

CDR3 bases: TGTGCCAGCAGCCCCCGACTAGCGGGAAAGGTTACGAATGAGCAGTTCTTC. Translation gives CASSPRLAGKVTNEQFF. J is TRBJ2-1 and V is TRBV11-2; 11 nucleotides agree with TRBD2. V was clipped by 5 bases and J by 7 bases; unmatched bases: 13. This CDR3 has 17 residues. Germline-derived CDR1 and CDR2 are SGHAT and FQNNGV.

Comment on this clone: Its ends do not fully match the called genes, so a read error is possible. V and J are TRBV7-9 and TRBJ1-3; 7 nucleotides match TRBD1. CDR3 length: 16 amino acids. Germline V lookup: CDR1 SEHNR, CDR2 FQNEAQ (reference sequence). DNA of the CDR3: TGTTCCAGCAGCTTAGTTGGGACAGTTGCTGGAAACACCATATATTTT. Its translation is CSSSLVGTVAGNTIYF.

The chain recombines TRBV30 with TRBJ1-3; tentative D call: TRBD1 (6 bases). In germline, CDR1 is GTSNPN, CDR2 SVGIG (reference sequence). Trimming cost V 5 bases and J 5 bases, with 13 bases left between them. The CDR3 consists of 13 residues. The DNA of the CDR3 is TGTGCCTGGGACAGGCCCCCGCGAAACACCATATATTTT. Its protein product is CAWDRPPRNTIYF. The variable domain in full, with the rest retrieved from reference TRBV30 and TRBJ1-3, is SQTIHQWPATLVQPVGSPLSLECTVEGTSNPNLYWYRQAAGRGLQLLFYSVGIGQISSEVPQNLSASRPQDRQFILSSKKLLLSDSGFYLCAWDRPPRNTIYFGEGSWLTVV.

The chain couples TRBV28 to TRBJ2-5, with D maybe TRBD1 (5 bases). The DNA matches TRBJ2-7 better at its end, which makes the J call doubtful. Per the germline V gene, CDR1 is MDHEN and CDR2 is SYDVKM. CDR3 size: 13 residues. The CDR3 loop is CASRLDRSYEQYF. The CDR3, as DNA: TGTGCCAGCAGGCTAGACAGATCCTACGAGCAGTACTTC.